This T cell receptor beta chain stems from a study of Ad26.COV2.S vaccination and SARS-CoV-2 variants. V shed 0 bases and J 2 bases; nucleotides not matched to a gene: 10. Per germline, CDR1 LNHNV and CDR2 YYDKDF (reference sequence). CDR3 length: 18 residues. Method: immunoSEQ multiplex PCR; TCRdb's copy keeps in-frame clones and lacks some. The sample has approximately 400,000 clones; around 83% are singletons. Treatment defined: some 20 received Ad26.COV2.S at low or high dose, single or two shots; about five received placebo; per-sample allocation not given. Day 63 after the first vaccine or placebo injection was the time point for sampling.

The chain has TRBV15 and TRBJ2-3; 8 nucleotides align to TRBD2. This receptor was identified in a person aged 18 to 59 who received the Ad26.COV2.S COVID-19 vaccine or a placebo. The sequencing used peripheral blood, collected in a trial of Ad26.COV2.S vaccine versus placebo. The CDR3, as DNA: TGTGCCACCAGCAGAGAGTACCTAACTAGCGGAGTCACAGATACGCAGTATTTT. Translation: CATSREYLTSGVTDTQYF.